The entry below gives a single T cell receptor beta chain sequence along with its context. Its matching antigen is unknown. Unique molecular identifiers were used in preparing the TCRbeta library. TCRdb ran MiXCR on the PCR reads and lists one entry per CDR3 protein. In the table there are 550,000 to 800,000 distinct CDR3 sequences, roughly 14% of which are singletons. This entry comes from a study of T-cell reconstitution after alpha-beta-depleted transplantation in children. General study points: T cells produced anew were the main source of T-cell counts and diversity one year after transplant.

This CDR3 spans 15 amino acids. V lost 1 base, J lost 5 bases, and 6 bases stayed unmatched. Germline V gene lookup returns CDR1 SGHRS and CDR2 YFSETQ. This chain links TRBV5-1 with TRBJ2-5; the match to TRBD2 covers 9 bases. This TCR was recovered from a girl under 10 years old with congenital amegakaryocytic thrombocytopenia, due to receive a stem cell transplant. Specimen: PBMCs, collected before TCRalphabeta/CD19-depleted stem cell transplant. CDR3 region: CASSLRLAAAETQYF. Here the CDR3 DNA reads TGCGCCAGCAGCTTGCGACTAGCGGCAGCGGAGACCCAGTACTTC.